This T cell receptor (beta chain) stems from a study of cytomegalovirus exposure and HLA in healthy donors. Points on this clone: The antigen is not known.

Use of 60 Vbeta and 13 Jbeta primers characterized the PCR. Per the authors' pipeline: A later analysis counted roughly 74 million unique TCR beta chains, around 10 million shared. Using immunoSEQ multiplex PCR, the repertoire was profiled, and TCRdb retains in-frame clones only, with some absent. V and J calls and clone size are those listed in that table; D and trimming were worked out from the DNA. The sample contains over 130,000 clones, around 79% of which appear only once. Study-wide findings and caveats: A later analysis found common viral pathogens apparently linked to several of the most significant clusters. Later work showed greater clonal expansion in HLA-associated TCR beta chains than in equally common others.

After removal of 6 bases from V and 8 bases from J, the junction contained 10 bases not matched to a gene. CDR1 and CDR2 from the germline V gene are SQVTM and ANQGSEA. This CDR3 is built from 14 residues. The sequence derives from a human donor in good health. Sequencing was done on a sample of PBMCs. The V gene is TRBV29-1, the J gene TRBJ2-1, with TRBD2 identical over 10 bases. The CDR3 DNA follows: TGCAGCGTCCACCTAGCGGGAGTGGCCGATGAGCAGTTCTTC. Translation: CSVHLAGVADEQFF.